The clone carrying this T cell receptor (beta chain) was counted many times. Its antigen is not identified. The data belong to a study of identical twins. This CDR3 contains 16 residues. The germline CDR1 and CDR2 sequences are LGHDT and YNNKEL (reference sequence). V shed 4 bases and J 8 bases; nucleotides not matched to a gene: 13. The cDNA had a unique molecular identifier and a template-switch universal primer site. Using its own MiXCR run on the 5' RACE reads, TCRdb lists one record per CDR3 protein. The data hold 690,000 or so distinct CDR3 sequences, with about 9.4% observed a single time. Study observations and caveats: Part of the zero-insertion signal could reflect confounding by invariant MAIT and iNKT cells. These conclusions were based on statistical analysis (cross-sectional, not following the same donors). Fewer insertions were carried by abundant cord blood beta clonotypes, but none was seen in memory repertoires.

The same sample was also studied in work on yellow fever vaccine responses in identical twins.

This clonotype originated in a woman between 18 and 30 years old in good health. Sequencing was performed on PBMCs. The chain is built from TRBV3-1 and TRBJ2-1; 8 bases fit TRBD1. In DNA, the CDR3 is TGTGCCAGCAGCCGCAGGACAGGGCTACAAGTCGATGAGCAGTTCTTC. It encodes CASSRRTGLQVDEQFF.